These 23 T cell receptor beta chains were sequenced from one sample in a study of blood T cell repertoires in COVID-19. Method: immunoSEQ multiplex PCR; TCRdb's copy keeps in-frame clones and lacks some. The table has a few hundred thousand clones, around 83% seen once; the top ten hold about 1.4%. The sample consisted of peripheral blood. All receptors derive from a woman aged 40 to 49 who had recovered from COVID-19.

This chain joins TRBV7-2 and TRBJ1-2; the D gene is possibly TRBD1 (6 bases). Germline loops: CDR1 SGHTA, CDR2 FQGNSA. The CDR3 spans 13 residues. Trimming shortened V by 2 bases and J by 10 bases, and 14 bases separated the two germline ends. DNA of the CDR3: TGTGCCAGCAGCTTAAGACCTCAGGGGTACTACACCTTC. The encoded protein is CASSLRPQGYYTF.

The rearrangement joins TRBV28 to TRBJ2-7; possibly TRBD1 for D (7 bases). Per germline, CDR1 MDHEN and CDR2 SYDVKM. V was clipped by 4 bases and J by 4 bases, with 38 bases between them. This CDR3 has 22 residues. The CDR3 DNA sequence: TGTGCCAGCAGTTCGGTGACAGGGCGATACGAGCAGGGCGGGGTAGGGCGATACGAGCAGTACTTC. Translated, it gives CASSSVTGRYEQGGVGRYEQYF.

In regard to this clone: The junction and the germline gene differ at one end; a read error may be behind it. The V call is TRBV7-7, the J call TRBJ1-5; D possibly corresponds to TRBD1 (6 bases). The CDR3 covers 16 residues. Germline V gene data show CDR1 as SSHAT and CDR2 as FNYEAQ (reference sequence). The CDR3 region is CASSLGPRGRGQPQHF. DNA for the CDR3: TGTGCTAGCAGCTTAGGTCCCAGGGGACGTGGTCAGCCCCAGCATTTT.

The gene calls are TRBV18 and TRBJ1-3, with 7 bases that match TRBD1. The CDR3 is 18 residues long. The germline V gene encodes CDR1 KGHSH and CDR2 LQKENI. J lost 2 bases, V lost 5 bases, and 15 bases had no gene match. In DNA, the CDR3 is TGTGCCAGCTCATCTCTCGGACAGGTCAATTCACCTGGAAACACCATATATTTT. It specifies CASSSLGQVNSPGNTIYF.

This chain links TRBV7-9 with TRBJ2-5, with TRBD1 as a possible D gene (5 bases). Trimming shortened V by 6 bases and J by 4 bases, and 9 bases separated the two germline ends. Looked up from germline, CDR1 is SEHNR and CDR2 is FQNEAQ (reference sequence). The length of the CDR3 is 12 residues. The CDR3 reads CASSPGLETQYF. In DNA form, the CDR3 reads TGTGCCAGCAGTCCAGGGTTAGAGACCCAGTACTTC.

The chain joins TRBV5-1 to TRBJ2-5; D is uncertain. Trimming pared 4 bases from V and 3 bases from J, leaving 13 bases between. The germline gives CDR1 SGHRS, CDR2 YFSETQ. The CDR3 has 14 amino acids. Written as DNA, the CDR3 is TGCGCCAGCAGCCGCACGGGTAGAGAAGAGACCCAGTACTTC. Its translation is CASSRTGREETQYF. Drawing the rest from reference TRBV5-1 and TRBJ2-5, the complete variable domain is KAGVTQTPRYLIKTRGQQVTLSCSPISGHRSVSWYQQTPGQGLQFLFEYFSETQRNKGNFPGRFSGRQFSNSRSEMNVSTLELGDSALYLCASSRTGREETQYFGPGTRLLVL.

The CDR3 reads CASSFTGNTEAFF. Here the CDR3 DNA reads TGTGCCAGCAGCTTTACGGGGAACACTGAAGCTTTCTTT. This chain uses TRBV7-3 with TRBJ1-1; D is uncertain. The germline gives CDR1 SGHTA, CDR2 FQGTGA. V was cut by 3 bases and J by 1 base, with 6 bases left in between. This CDR3 spans 13 amino acids.

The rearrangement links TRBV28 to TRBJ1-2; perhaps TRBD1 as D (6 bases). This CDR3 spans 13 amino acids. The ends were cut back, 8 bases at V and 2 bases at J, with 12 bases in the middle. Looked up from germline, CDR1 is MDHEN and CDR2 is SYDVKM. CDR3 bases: TGTGCCAGCCAAGAACAGGGAAACTATGGCTACACCTTC. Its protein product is CASQEQGNYGYTF.

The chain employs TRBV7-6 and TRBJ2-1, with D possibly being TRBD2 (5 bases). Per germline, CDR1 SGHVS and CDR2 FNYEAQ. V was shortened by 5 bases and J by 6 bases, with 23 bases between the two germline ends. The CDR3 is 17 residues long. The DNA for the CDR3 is TGTGCCAGCAGCCTCAATCACCCGGGATCACTACTCAATGAGCAGTTCTTC. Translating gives CASSLNHPGSLLNEQFF.

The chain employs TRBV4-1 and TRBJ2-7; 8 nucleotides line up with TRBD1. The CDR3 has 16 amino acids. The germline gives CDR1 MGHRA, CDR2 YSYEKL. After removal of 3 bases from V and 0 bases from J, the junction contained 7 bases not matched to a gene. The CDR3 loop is CASSHQGQDFSYEQYF. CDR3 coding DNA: TGCGCCAGCAGCCACCAGGGACAGGATTTCTCCTACGAGCAGTACTTC.

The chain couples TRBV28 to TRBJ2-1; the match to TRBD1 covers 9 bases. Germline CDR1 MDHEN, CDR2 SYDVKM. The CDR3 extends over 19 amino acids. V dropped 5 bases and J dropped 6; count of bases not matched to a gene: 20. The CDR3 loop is CASSESRDRVNFLFNEQFF. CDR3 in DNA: TGTGCCAGCAGTGAATCCCGGGACAGGGTAAATTTCTTGTTCAATGAGCAGTTCTTC.

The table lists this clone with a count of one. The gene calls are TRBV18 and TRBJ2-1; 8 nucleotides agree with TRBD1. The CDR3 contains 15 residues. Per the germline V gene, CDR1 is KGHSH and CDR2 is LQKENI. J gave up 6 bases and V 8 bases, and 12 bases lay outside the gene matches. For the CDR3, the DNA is TGTGCCAGCCGAAAACCGGGACAGGACGGCAATGAGCAGTTCTTC. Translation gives CASRKPGQDGNEQFF. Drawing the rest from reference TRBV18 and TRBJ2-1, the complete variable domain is NAGVMQNPRHLVRRRGQEARLRCSPMKGHSHVYWYRQLPEEGLKFMVYLQKENIIDESGMPKERFSAEFPKEGPSILRIQQVVRGDSAAYFCASRKPGQDGNEQFFGPGTRLTVL.

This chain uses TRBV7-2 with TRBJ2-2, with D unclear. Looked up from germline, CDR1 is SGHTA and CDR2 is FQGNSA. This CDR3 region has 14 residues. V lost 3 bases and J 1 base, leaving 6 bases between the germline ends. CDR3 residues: CASSLSKNTGELFF. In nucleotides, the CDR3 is TGTGCCAGCAGCTTGAGTAAGAACACCGGGGAGCTGTTTTTT.

For the CDR3, the DNA is TGTGCCAGCACAATGCAGCGAAAAGAGACCCAGTACTTC. Amino acids: CASTMQRKETQYF. The V call is TRBV7-2, the J call TRBJ2-5, with D unclear. The CDR3 runs to 13 residues. Trimming shortened V by 7 bases and J by 3 bases, and 12 bases separated the two germline ends. Looked up from germline, CDR1 is SGHTA and CDR2 is FQGNSA.

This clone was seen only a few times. The CDR3, as DNA: TGTGCCAGCTCAAGAGGACAGGGGACAGATACGCAGTATTTT. Its protein product is CASSRGQGTDTQYF. The chain recombines TRBV25-1 with TRBJ2-3; the match to TRBD1 covers 9 bases. CDR1 is MGHDK, CDR2 SYGVNS, per germline. The junction had 6 bases not matched to a gene; V was cut back by 8 bases and J by 3 bases. CDR3 length: 14 amino acids.

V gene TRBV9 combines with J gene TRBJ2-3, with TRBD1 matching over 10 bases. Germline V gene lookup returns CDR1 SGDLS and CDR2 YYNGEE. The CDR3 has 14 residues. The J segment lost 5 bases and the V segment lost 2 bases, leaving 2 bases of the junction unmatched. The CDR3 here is CASSVDRGLDTQYF. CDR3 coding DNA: TGTGCCAGCAGCGTGGACAGGGGGTTAGATACGCAGTATTTT. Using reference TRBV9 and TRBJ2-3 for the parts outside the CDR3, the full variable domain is DSGVTQTPKHLITATGQRVTLRCSPRSGDLSVYWYQQSLDQGLQFLIQYYNGEERAKGNILERFSAQQFPDLHSELNLSSLELGDSALYFCASSVDRGLDTQYFGPGTRLTVL.

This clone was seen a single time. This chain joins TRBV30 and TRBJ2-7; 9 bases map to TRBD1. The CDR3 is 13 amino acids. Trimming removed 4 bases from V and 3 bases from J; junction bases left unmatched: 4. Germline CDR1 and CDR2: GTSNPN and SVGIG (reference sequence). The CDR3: CAWMGQGFYEQYF. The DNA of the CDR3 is TGTGCCTGGATGGGACAGGGATTCTACGAGCAGTACTTC.

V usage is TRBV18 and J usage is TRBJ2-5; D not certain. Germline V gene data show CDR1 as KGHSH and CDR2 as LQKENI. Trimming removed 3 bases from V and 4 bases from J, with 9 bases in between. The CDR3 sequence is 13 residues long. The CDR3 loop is CASSPTQVETQYF. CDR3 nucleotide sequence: TGTGCCAGCTCACCCACCCAGGTAGAGACCCAGTACTTC. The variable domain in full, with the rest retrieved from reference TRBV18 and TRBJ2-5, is NAGVMQNPRHLVRRRGQEARLRCSPMKGHSHVYWYRQLPEEGLKFMVYLQKENIIDESGMPKERFSAEFPKEGPSILRIQQVVRGDSAAYFCASSPTQVETQYFGPGTRLLVL.

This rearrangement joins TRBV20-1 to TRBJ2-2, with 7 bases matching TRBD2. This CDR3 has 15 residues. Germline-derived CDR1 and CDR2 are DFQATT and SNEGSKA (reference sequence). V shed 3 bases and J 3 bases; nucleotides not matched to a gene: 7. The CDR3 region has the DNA TGCAGTGCTAGTACACGGGGGGTGGACACCGGGGAGCTGTTTTTT. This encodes CSASTRGVDTGELFF.

CDR3 in amino acids: CASSQDLLDQPQHF. The CDR3 nucleotides are TGCGCCAGCAGCCAAGATCTCTTAGATCAGCCCCAGCATTTT. This chain joins TRBV4-3 and TRBJ1-5; no reliable D call. Germline V lookup: CDR1 LGHNA, CDR2 YSLEER. The CDR3 loop spans 14 amino acids. Trimming took off 0 bases at V and 5 bases at J, with 8 bases between the two ends.

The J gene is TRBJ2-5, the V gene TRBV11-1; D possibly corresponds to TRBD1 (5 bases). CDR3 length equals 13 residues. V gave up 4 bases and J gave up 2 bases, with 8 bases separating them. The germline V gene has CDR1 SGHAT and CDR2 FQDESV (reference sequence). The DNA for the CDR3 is TGTGCCAGCAGCTCGGACACTCAAGAGACCCAGTACTTC. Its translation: CASSSDTQETQYF.

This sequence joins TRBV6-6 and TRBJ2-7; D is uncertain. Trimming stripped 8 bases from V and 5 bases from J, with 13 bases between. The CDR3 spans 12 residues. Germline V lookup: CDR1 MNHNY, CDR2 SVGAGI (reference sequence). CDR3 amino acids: CASRAWADEQYF. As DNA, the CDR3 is TGTGCCAGCCGCGCGTGGGCTGACGAGCAGTACTTC.

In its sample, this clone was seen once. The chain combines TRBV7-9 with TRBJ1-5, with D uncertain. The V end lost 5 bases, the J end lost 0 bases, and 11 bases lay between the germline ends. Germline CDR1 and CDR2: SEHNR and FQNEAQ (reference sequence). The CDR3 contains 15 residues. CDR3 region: CASSLGDYSNQPQHF. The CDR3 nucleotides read TGTGCCAGCAGCCTGGGAGATTATAGCAATCAGCCCCAGCATTTT.